This T cell receptor (beta chain) was found in a study of cytomegalovirus exposure and HLA in healthy donors (dated 2017 in TCRdb). For context, the study as a whole: According to a later analysis, the 120 or so validation repertoires were produced on the same platform as the roughly 600 repertoires of the first cohort. The aim of the study was to test whether cataloging public T cell receptors could identify signatures of past pathogen exposure. To predict cytomegalovirus infection status, the study brought together high-throughput TCR immunosequencing, statistical association of individual TCRs with disease status, and machine learning. Along with the roughly 700-subject first cohort, a separate validation cohort of over a hundred different subjects was used. Summary of the overall study and its limitations: Most TCR sequences were seen in very few donors, while some public TCRs were found in many individuals. In the study, roughly 160 TCR beta chains were listed as associated with cytomegalovirus. According to the authors, the approach could potentially be generalized to other disease states and immunological phenotypes. A few of the identified cytomegalovirus-associated TCR beta chains were confirmed in vitro to be specific for cytomegalovirus antigens. Subsequent analysis determined that TCRs grouped into clusters in the first cohort also showed a tendency toward co-occurrence across the 90 to 150 validation repertoires, and 94% of cluster scores exceeded 0. The classifier was reported to diagnose cytomegalovirus status with high specificity and sensitivity in both the original and validation cohorts. All 120 or so repertoires were used to score co-occurrence in the validation cohort in a later analysis, because that analysis had no HLA typing for the cohort.

Spanning cysteine to phenylalanine, the CDR3 consists of 15 amino acids. Only CDR3 DNA is held: 45 bases, read in frame from base 1. Sequences MDHEN (CDR1) and SYDVKM (CDR2) are obtained from the germline V gene. Trimming costs V 7 bases and J 2 bases, and their ends lie 17 bases apart. The donors belonged to the validation cohort of approximately 130 subjects, which was separate from the roughly 670-subject first cohort. Library generation was performed with the immunoSEQ multiplex PCR assay. Concerning the study's data processing: A statistical classification framework was built to diagnose cytomegalovirus status from the catalog of TCR beta chain sequences. What TCRdb holds here is the immuneACCESS table cut down to in-frame rearrangements. Part of the clones is not present; checked against another copy, under half of the missing clones reflect an unresolved V gene, and the others are unexplained. The V and J calls and the clone size are those of that table, but D and trimming were determined from the DNA. This sample is represented by 350,000 or so clones; 80% to 90% of them were singletons. The ten biggest clones cover around 0.84% of the sample.

Details on this clone: What this receptor recognizes is not known. No clone much larger than this one lies a single base away; base qualities are absent.

Rearrangement joined TRBV28 to TRBJ2-5; TRBD1 is a weak D gene call, 6 bases matching. Sequencing was done on a sample of PBMCs. This receptor was obtained from a woman aged 18 to 35 in good health and CMV-seronegative. The sequenced DNA: TGTGCCAGCAAAATACAGGGCTGGGGGCAAGAGACCCAGTACTTC. Its translation is CASKIQGWGQETQYF.